The 2 T cell receptor beta chains in this list originate from one sample, sequenced in a study of T cell responses to AZD1222 COVID-19 vaccine. The repertoire was sequenced with immunoSEQ multiplex PCR; TCRdb's copy has only in-frame clones and lacks some. The sample has 150,000 or so clones, 85% to 95% seen once; the top ten hold under 2%. Sequencing used peripheral blood, obtained on day 0 of AZD1222 vaccination. Receptors were obtained from an adult in good health.

V is TRBV6-5 and J is TRBJ1-1, with TRBD1 matching 9 bases. This CDR3 has 15 amino acids. Germline V gene lookup returns CDR1 MNHEY and CDR2 SVGAGI. V lost 6 bases and J lost 4; bases outside the gene matches: 9. The CDR3 sequence: CASRLETGGGTEAFF. The CDR3 DNA is TGTGCCAGCAGGCTGGAGACAGGGGGTGGCACTGAAGCTTTCTTT.

This chain joins TRBV5-1 and TRBJ2-2; TRBD2 matches 11 bases. Germline CDR1 is SGHRS and CDR2 is YFSETQ. The CDR3 length is 19 residues. The trim removed 3 bases at V and 2 bases at J, leaving 12 bases unmatched. The CDR3 sequence: CASSYIWASGRTNTGELFF. The CDR3 coding sequence is TGCGCCAGCAGCTACATCTGGGCTAGCGGGAGGACTAACACCGGGGAGCTGTTTTTT.